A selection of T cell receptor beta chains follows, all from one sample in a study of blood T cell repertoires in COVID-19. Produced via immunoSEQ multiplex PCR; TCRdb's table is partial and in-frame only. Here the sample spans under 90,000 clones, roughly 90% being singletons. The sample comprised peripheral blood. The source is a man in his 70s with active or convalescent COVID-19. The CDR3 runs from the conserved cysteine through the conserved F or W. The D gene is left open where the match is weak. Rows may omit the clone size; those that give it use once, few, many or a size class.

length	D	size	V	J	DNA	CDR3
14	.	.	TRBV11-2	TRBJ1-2	TGTGCCAGCAGCTCGGTGGCGGGGACCTATGGCTACACCTTC	CASSSVAGTYGYTF
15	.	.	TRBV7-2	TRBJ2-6	TGTGCCAGCAGCTTAGTAGCCTCTGGGGCCAACGTCCTGACTTTC	CASSLVASGANVLTF
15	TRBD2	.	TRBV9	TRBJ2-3	TGTGCCAGCAGCGTCGGGACTAGCCTCACAGATACGCAGTATTTT	CASSVGTSLTDTQYF
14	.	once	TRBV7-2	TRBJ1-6	TGTGCCAGCAGCTTTACTTCGACTGGGTCACCCCTCCACTTT	CASSFTSTGSPLHF
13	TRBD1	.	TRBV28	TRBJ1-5	TGTGCCAGCACTACAGGGGTCGGGCAGCCCCAGCATTTT	CASTTGVGQPQHF
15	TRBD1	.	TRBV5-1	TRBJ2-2	TGCGCCAGCAGCTCATGGGACAGCAACACCGGGGAGCTGTTTTTT	CASSSWDSNTGELFF
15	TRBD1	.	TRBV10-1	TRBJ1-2	TGCGCCAGCAGCCCGGGACAGCAAAATTCCTATGGCTACACCTTC	CASSPGQQNSYGYTF
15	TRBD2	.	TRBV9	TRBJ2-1	TGTGCCAGCAGCGCCAGGACTAGCGGAAGCAATGAGCAGTTCTTC	CASSARTSGSNEQFF
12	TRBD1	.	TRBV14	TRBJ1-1	TGTGCCAGCAGCCCAAACAGGGGTGAAGCTTTCTTT	CASSPNRGEAFF
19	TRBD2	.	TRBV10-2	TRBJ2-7	TGCGCCAGCAGTGAGTCGACTACAGGGACTAGCGGGAGGGCGAGCGAGCAGTACTTC	CASSESTTGTSGRASEQYF
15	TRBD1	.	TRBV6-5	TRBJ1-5	TGTGCCAGCAGTTCGGGACAGGGATGGAGTCAGCCCCAGCATTTT	CASSSGQGWSQPQHF
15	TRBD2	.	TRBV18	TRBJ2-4	TGTGCCAGCTCACCACATGGCGGGAGGGCAGACATTCAGTACTTC	CASSPHGGRADIQYF
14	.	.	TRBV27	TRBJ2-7	TGTGCCAGCCTTTTGGAGGAAACCTCCTACGAGCAGTACTTC	CASLLEETSYEQYF
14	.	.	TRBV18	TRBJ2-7	TGTGCCAGCTCACCAGGGACCAGGGGCCACGAGCAGTACTTC	CASSPGTRGHEQYF
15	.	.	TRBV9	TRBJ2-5	TGTGCCAGCAGCGCCTCGAGGCGGAGTGAAGAGACCCAGTACTTC	CASSASRRSEETQYF
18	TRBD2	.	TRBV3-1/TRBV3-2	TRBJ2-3	TGTGCCAGCAGCCAAGCCCTAGTAGCGGGAGGGGCCCGAGATACGCAGTATTTT	CASSQALVAGGARDTQYF
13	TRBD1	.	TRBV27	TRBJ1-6	TGTGCCAGCAGTTGGGACAGAAATTCACCCCTCCACTTT	CASSWDRNSPLHF
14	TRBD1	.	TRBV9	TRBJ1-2	TGTGCCAGCATGCGATCAGGGGGCCCCTATGGCTACACCTTC	CASMRSGGPYGYTF
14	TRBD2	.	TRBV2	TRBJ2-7	TGTGCCAGCAATCGGATAGCGGGAGGGGACGAGCAGTACTTC	CASNRIAGGDEQYF
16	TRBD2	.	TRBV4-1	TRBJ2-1	TGCGCCAGCAGCCACACCCTAGCGGAACGCTACAATGAGCAGTTCTTC	CASSHTLAERYNEQFF